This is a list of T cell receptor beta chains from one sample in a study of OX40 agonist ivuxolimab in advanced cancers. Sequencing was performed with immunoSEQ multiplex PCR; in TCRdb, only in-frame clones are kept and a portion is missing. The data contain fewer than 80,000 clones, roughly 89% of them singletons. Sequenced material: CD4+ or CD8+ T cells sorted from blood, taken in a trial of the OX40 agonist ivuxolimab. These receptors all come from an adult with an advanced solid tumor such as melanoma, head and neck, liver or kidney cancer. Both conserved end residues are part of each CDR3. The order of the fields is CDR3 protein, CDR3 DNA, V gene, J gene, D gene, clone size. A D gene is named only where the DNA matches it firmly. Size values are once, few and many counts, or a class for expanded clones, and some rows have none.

CDR3 protein: CASSTRDRNTEAFF
CDR3 DNA: TGCGCCAGCAGTACCCGGGACAGGAACACTGAAGCTTTCTTT
V gene: TRBV10-2
J gene: TRBJ1-1
D gene: TRBD1
clone size: .

CDR3 protein: CASQGAGTGELFF
CDR3 DNA: TGTGCCAGCCAGGGGGCTGGAACCGGGGAGCTGTTTTTT
V gene: TRBV6-6
J gene: TRBJ2-2
D gene: TRBD1
clone size: once

CDR3 protein: CASSGDSTDTQYF
CDR3 DNA: TGCGCCAGCAGCGGGGACTCCACAGATACGCAGTATTTT
V gene: TRBV5-1
J gene: TRBJ2-3
D gene: .
clone size: once

CDR3 protein: CASSSSLTGSYEQYF
CDR3 DNA: TGTGCCAGCAGCTCCAGCTTGACAGGGTCCTACGAGCAGTACTTC
V gene: TRBV7-9
J gene: TRBJ2-7
D gene: TRBD1
clone size: .

CDR3 protein: CASSQEGGNSPLHF
CDR3 DNA: TGCGCCAGCAGCCAAGAAGGGGGAAATTCACCCCTCCACTTT
V gene: TRBV4-1
J gene: TRBJ1-6
D gene: .
clone size: .

CDR3 protein: CASSFDNGLGGYTF
CDR3 DNA: TGTGCCAGCAGCTTCGACAACGGTTTGGGTGGCTACACCTTC
V gene: TRBV7-3
J gene: TRBJ1-2
D gene: .
clone size: .

CDR3 protein: CASNGPTEAFF
CDR3 DNA: TGTGCCAGCAATGGACCCACTGAAGCTTTCTTT
V gene: TRBV25-1
J gene: TRBJ1-1
D gene: .
clone size: .

CDR3 protein: CASSGGTGPLFSYEQYF
CDR3 DNA: TGTGCCAGCAGCGGGGGGACAGGCCCTCTCTTCTCCTACGAGCAGTACTTC
V gene: TRBV5-6
J gene: TRBJ2-7
D gene: TRBD1
clone size: .

CDR3 protein: CASSQRTFEQFF
CDR3 DNA: TGTGCCAGCAGCCAGAGGACATTCGAGCAGTTCTTC
V gene: TRBV27
J gene: TRBJ2-1
D gene: .
clone size: .

CDR3 protein: CASRGLKDFLSSYEQYF
CDR3 DNA: TGTGCCAGCAGGGGATTAAAAGACTTCCTAAGCTCCTACGAGCAGTACTTC
V gene: TRBV7-3
J gene: TRBJ2-7
D gene: .
clone size: few

CDR3 protein: CASSWDRGTYEQYF
CDR3 DNA: TGTGCCAGCAGCTGGGACAGGGGAACCTACGAGCAGTACTTC
V gene: TRBV5-4
J gene: TRBJ2-7
D gene: TRBD1
clone size: .

CDR3 protein: CASSTRTGGTYEQYF
CDR3 DNA: TGTGCCAGTAGTACCAGGACAGGGGGCACCTACGAGCAGTACTTC
V gene: TRBV19
J gene: TRBJ2-7
D gene: TRBD1
clone size: .

CDR3 protein: CASSLDGTGTEAFF
CDR3 DNA: TGTGCCAGCAGCTTAGACGGCACAGGCACTGAAGCTTTCTTT
V gene: TRBV7-2
J gene: TRBJ1-1
D gene: .
clone size: .

CDR3 protein: CAWTLIQGDNYGYTF
CDR3 DNA: TGTGCCTGGACCCTCATTCAGGGGGATAACTATGGCTACACCTTC
V gene: TRBV30
J gene: TRBJ1-2
D gene: TRBD1
clone size: .

CDR3 protein: CASSPPTGQAFSYEQYF
CDR3 DNA: TGTGCCAGCTCACCACCGACTGGCCAAGCCTTCTCCTACGAGCAGTACTTC
V gene: TRBV18
J gene: TRBJ2-7
D gene: .
clone size: .

CDR3 protein: CASSLSVRNIQYF
CDR3 DNA: TGTGCCAGCAGTTTATCAGTCCGAAACATTCAGTACTTC
V gene: TRBV27
J gene: TRBJ2-4
D gene: .
clone size: .

CDR3 protein: CASSYLKRAATDTQYF
CDR3 DNA: TGTGCCAGCAGTTACTTAAAGCGGGCCGCCACAGATACGCAGTATTTT
V gene: TRBV6-6
J gene: TRBJ2-3
D gene: .
clone size: .

CDR3 protein: CASSELGLDLDEQFF
CDR3 DNA: TGCGCCAGCAGTGAGCTGGGACTCGACTTGGATGAGCAGTTCTTC
V gene: TRBV10-2
J gene: TRBJ2-1
D gene: .
clone size: .

CDR3 protein: CASSQDRGQGYEQYF
CDR3 DNA: TGCGCCAGCAGCCAAGACCGCGGACAGGGCTACGAGCAGTACTTC
V gene: TRBV4-1
J gene: TRBJ2-7
D gene: TRBD1
clone size: .

CDR3 protein: CASSFTGNSNEKLFF
CDR3 DNA: TGTGCCAGCAGTTTTACAGGGAATTCTAATGAAAAACTGTTTTTT
V gene: TRBV27
J gene: TRBJ1-4
D gene: .
clone size: .

CDR3 protein: CASSSGLAGGFKQFF
CDR3 DNA: TGTGCCAGCAGCTCGGGACTAGCGGGGGGCTTTAAGCAGTTCTTC
V gene: TRBV13
J gene: TRBJ2-1
D gene: TRBD2
clone size: .

CDR3 protein: CATESGSPYNEQFF
CDR3 DNA: TGTGCCACAGAAAGCGGGAGTCCCTACAATGAGCAGTTCTTC
V gene: TRBV10-3
J gene: TRBJ2-1
D gene: TRBD2
clone size: .

CDR3 protein: CASSLERRSLELFF
CDR3 DNA: TGTGCCAGCAGCTTGGAGCGTCGATCGCTCGAGCTGTTTTTT
V gene: TRBV7-9
J gene: TRBJ2-2
D gene: .
clone size: few